This paragraph reports one T cell receptor (beta chain). This entry is derived from a study of T cells in tuberculosis. This table comes from immunoSEQ multiplex PCR, and its TCRdb copy is limited to in-frame clones, with some not included. This repertoire shows more than 35,000 clones, 90% to 95% found once; its top ten account for roughly 7%. Per the germline V gene, CDR1 is SGHTA and CDR2 is FQGTGA. V was pared by 5 bases and J by 2 bases, with 11 bases between. This CDR3 comprises 14 residues. Sequenced material: PBMCs. The chain recombines TRBV7-3 with TRBJ2-3; D is ambiguous. The receptor was derived from a donor aged 10-29 years with latent tuberculosis or without tuberculosis infection. The CDR3 loop is CASSHTGSTDTQYF. The CDR3 nucleotides read TGTGCCAGCAGCCATACCGGGTCCACAGATACGCAGTATTTT.